This T cell receptor (beta chain) comes out of a study of cytomegalovirus exposure and HLA in healthy donors. V shed 3 bases and J 4 bases; nucleotides not matched to a gene: 2. The germline gives CDR1 SGHNT, CDR2 YYREEE (reference sequence). The CDR3 runs to 13 residues. The PCR used 60 Vbeta and 13 Jbeta primers. The repertoire was sequenced with immunoSEQ multiplex PCR; TCRdb's copy has only in-frame clones and lacks some. Here the sample spans about 140,000 clones, around 82% being singletons. The clonotype comes from a man aged 50 or older in good health and CMV-seronegative. The chain combines TRBV5-4 with TRBJ2-7, with TRBD1 matching over 9 bases. Sequences were obtained from PBMCs. The CDR3 sequence: CASSSDRGYEQYF. For the CDR3, the DNA is TGTGCCAGCAGCTCGGACAGGGGTTACGAGCAGTACTTC.